This entry describes one TCR beta chain. As yet, its antigen is unknown. This sample is drawn from a study of lymphopenia after photon versus proton radiotherapy. Notes on the study in general: Under photons, naive T cells and diversity fell while effector/memory populations rose. After the lymphocyte nadir, photon-treated repertoires showed oligoclonal expansion, especially of CD8+ Temra cells.

Data came from immunoSEQ multiplex PCR; TCRdb stores just in-frame clones and leaves some out. The profile shows 40,000 or so clones, 65% to 90% of them singletons. Germline V gene data show CDR1 as PRHDT and CDR2 as FYEKMQ (reference sequence). The CDR3 is 14 amino acids. With 8 bases clipped from V and 3 bases from J, the junction kept 10 bases outside the gene matches. The sample consisted of peripheral blood, taken from a patient treated with photon-based radiotherapy. The chain links TRBV13 to TRBJ2-7; 7 nucleotides match TRBD1. This sequence originates from a man between 35 and 55 years old with gastric cancer. The CDR3 loop reads CASGQQGTFYEQYF. CDR3 nucleotides: TGTGCCAGCGGACAACAGGGGACCTTCTACGAGCAGTACTTC. The complete variable domain, with remaining parts taken from reference TRBV13 and TRBJ2-7, reads AAGVIQSPRHLIKEKRETATLKCYPIPRHDTVYWYQQGPGQDPQFLISFYEKMQSDKGSIPDRFSAQQFSDYHSELNMSSLELGDSALYFCASGQQGTFYEQYFGPGTRLTVT.